The rows below give T cell receptor beta chains drawn from one sample of a study of cytomegalovirus exposure and HLA in healthy donors. Here immunoSEQ multiplex PCR was the method, and the copy in TCRdb shows in-frame clones only, minus some. The sample holds fewer than 80,000 clones, under 85% seen once. Sequencing input: PBMCs. These receptors all stem from a woman aged 55 to 70 in good health and CMV-seropositive. CDR3s include the opening cysteine and the closing phenylalanine or tryptophan. D genes are given only for firm matches. A row's size may be missing; if present it is once, few, many or a size class.

J gene	CDR3 length	clone size	V gene	D gene	CDR3 protein	CDR3 DNA
TRBJ2-1	11	-	TRBV20-1	TRBD2	CRALRGDEQFF	TGCAGAGCCTTGCGGGGGGATGAGCAGTTCTTC
TRBJ2-3	12	-	TRBV6-6	TRBD2	CASGGTTDTQYF	TGTGCGAGCGGGGGGACCACAGATACGCAGTATTTT
TRBJ2-5	14	few	TRBV10-3	TRBD1	CAISGETGAETQYF	TGTGCCATCAGTGGTGAGACAGGGGCGGAGACCCAGTACTTC
TRBJ2-1	11	-	TRBV7-2	-	CASSLGGEQFF	TGTGCCAGCAGCTTGGGGGGTGAGCAGTTCTTC
TRBJ1-1	12	-	TRBV19	-	CASRAWNTEAFF	TGTGCCAGTAGGGCCTGGAACACTGAAGCTTTCTTT
TRBJ1-2	16	few	TRBV2	-	CASSEFSSAGDYGYTF	TGTGCCAGCAGTGAATTTAGTAGTGCAGGGGACTATGGCTACACCTTC
TRBJ2-5	15	-	TRBV6-6	-	CASSTQDSLQETQYF	TGTGCCAGCAGTACCCAAGACAGCCTCCAAGAGACCCAGTACTTC
TRBJ2-5	16	once	TRBV7-8	-	CASSSLGFGGQETQYF	TGTGCCAGCAGCTCCCTGGGTTTTGGCGGCCAAGAGACCCAGTACTTC
TRBJ1-5	15	-	TRBV9	TRBD1	CASSAGTGVDQPQHF	TGTGCCAGCAGCGCCGGGACAGGGGTCGATCAGCCCCAGCATTTT
TRBJ1-5	14	-	TRBV5-8	-	CASSGRGGNQPQHF	TGTGCCAGCAGCGGCCGTGGTGGCAATCAGCCCCAGCATTTT
TRBJ2-3	15	-	TRBV5-6	TRBD2	CASSWSAGRGDTQYF	TGTGCCAGCAGCTGGTCTGCCGGGAGGGGAGATACGCAGTATTTT
TRBJ1-5	15	-	TRBV19	-	CASSIGQASNQPQHF	TGTGCCAGTAGTATAGGGCAGGCTAGCAATCAGCCCCAGCATTTT
TRBJ1-4	14	-	TRBV4-1	-	CASSQPTENEKLFF	TGCGCCAGCAGCCAACCTACAGAAAATGAAAAACTGTTTTTT
TRBJ2-1	13	few	TRBV19	TRBD1	CASTTHRGLEQFF	TGTGCCAGTACAACGCACAGGGGCTTGGAGCAGTTCTTC
TRBJ1-2	13	-	TRBV30	-	CAWSRFGGFGYTF	TGTGCCTGGAGTCGGTTCGGAGGGTTTGGCTACACCTTC
TRBJ2-3	16	-	TRBV2	TRBD2	CASSDLVGGPEDTQYF	TGTGCCAGCAGTGACCTTGTGGGAGGGCCCGAAGATACGCAGTATTTT
TRBJ1-4	14	few	TRBV5-5	-	CASSLGQGGEKLFF	TGTGCCAGCAGCTTGGGGCAAGGAGGTGAAAAACTGTTTTTT
TRBJ1-1	14	-	TRBV25-1	-	CASSERGGGTLCVF	TGTGCCAGCAGTGAGAGGGGAGGGGGAACCCTCTGCGTCTTT
TRBJ2-7	16	-	TRBV5-3	TRBD1	CARSPTRQGSSYEQYF	TGTGCCAGAAGCCCCACTAGACAGGGGTCCTCCTACGAGCAGTACTTC
TRBJ1-2	13	-	TRBV2	-	CASSDRGSYGYTF	TGTGCCAGCAGTGATCGGGGTTCCTATGGCTACACCTTC
TRBJ1-2	13	-	TRBV5-8	-	CASSPLQGYGYTF	TGTGCCAGCAGCCCCCTACAGGGCTATGGCTACACCTTC
TRBJ2-5	15	medium-sized	TRBV5-5	TRBD2	CASSFLAGGRETQYF	TGTGCCAGCAGCTTCCTAGCGGGAGGGCGGGAGACCCAGTACTTC
TRBJ1-2	12	-	TRBV6-1	-	CASSESTGGYTF	TGTGCCAGCAGTGAATCGACAGGCGGCTACACCTTC
TRBJ2-7	14	-	TRBV5-5	TRBD2	CASSLVGLAHEQYF	TGTGCCAGCAGCTTGGTTGGACTAGCCCATGAGCAGTACTTC
TRBJ1-4	13	-	TRBV30	TRBD1	CATRQGANEKLFF	TGTGCCACCCGTCAGGGGGCAAATGAAAAACTGTTTTTT
TRBJ2-3	17	-	TRBV5-6	TRBD2	CASRPRASGGLTDTQYF	TGTGCCAGCCGGCCGAGGGCTAGCGGGGGCCTCACAGATACGCAGTATTTT
TRBJ1-1	14	-	TRBV6-1	-	CASLVIPLNTEAFF	TGTGCCAGCCTCGTTATTCCCCTGAACACTGAAGCTTTCTTT
TRBJ1-6	15	-	TRBV30	TRBD1	CAWSAGTGISSPLHF	TGTGCCTGGAGTGCCGGGACAGGGATAAGTTCACCCCTCCACTTT
TRBJ2-7	13	-	TRBV6-6	-	CASSYRRDYEQYF	TGTGCCAGCAGTTACCGCAGGGACTACGAGCAGTACTTC
TRBJ2-3	15	-	TRBV19	-	CASSIEWGGRDTQYF	TGTGCCAGTAGTATAGAGTGGGGGGGCCGGGATACGCAGTATTTT
TRBJ2-3	15	-	TRBV5-1	TRBD1	CASSSGQTSTDTQYF	TGCGCCAGCAGCTCGGGACAGACTAGCACAGATACGCAGTATTTT
TRBJ2-3	13	few	TRBV29-1	TRBD1	CSVADRGSDTQYF	TGCAGCGTAGCCGACAGGGGGTCAGATACGCAGTATTTT
TRBJ1-2	14	-	TRBV19	-	CASSIPGGYYGYTF	TGTGCCAGTAGTATCCCCGGAGGGTACTATGGCTACACCTTC
TRBJ2-1	15	-	TRBV5-4	-	CASSRDSSSYNEQFF	TGTGCCAGCAGCCGGGACTCCAGCTCCTACAATGAGCAGTTCTTC
TRBJ1-2	13	-	TRBV6-6	-	CASSTLAGGGYTF	TGTGCCAGCAGCACCTTGGCGGGCGGGGGCTACACCTTC
TRBJ1-1	12	once	TRBV7-7	-	CASGGLNTEAFF	TGTGCTTCGGGGGGCCTGAACACTGAAGCTTTCTTT
TRBJ1-5	16	-	TRBV28	TRBD1	CASSPGGQGDNQPQHF	TGTGCCAGCAGTCCAGGGGGGCAGGGAGACAATCAGCCCCAGCATTTT
TRBJ1-1	11	few	TRBV5-6	-	CASSRRTEAFF	TGTGCCAGCAGCCGGAGGACTGAAGCTTTCTTT
TRBJ2-5	14	-	TRBV2	TRBD2	CASRKSSGPETQYF	TGTGCCAGCAGGAAATCTAGCGGACCAGAGACCCAGTACTTC
TRBJ1-4	15	few	TRBV4-2	-	CASSPSGAGDEKLFF	TGTGCCAGCAGCCCATCGGGAGCGGGCGATGAAAAACTGTTTTTT
TRBJ1-2	13	-	TRBV6-1	TRBD1	CASSGTGNYGYTF	TGTGCCAGCAGTGGGACAGGGAACTATGGCTACACCTTC
TRBJ1-4	14	once	TRBV19	TRBD1	CASSDRGTNEKLFF	TGTGCCAGTAGCGACAGGGGAACTAATGAAAAACTGTTTTTT
TRBJ1-2	14	-	TRBV4-1	-	CASSQEGTRYGYTF	TGCGCCAGCAGCCAAGAAGGGACACGCTATGGCTACACCTTC
TRBJ1-5	14	few	TRBV6-6	-	CASRLRQDRVPQHF	TGTGCCAGCAGGCTCCGACAGGATAGGGTACCCCAGCATTTT
TRBJ1-4	15	-	TRBV5-1	TRBD1	CASSLLTGSNEKLFF	TGCGCCAGCAGCTTGCTGACAGGGAGTAATGAAAAACTGTTTTTT
TRBJ2-1	15	-	TRBV10-3	-	CATTGQSLITNEQFF	TGTGCCACAACTGGACAGTCCCTTATCACTAATGAGCAGTTCTTC
TRBJ2-4	18	-	TRBV5-1	TRBD2	CASSLEERGARTKNIQYF	TGCGCCAGCAGCTTGGAGGAGCGGGGGGCGAGAACCAAAAACATTCAGTACTTC
TRBJ2-2	14	-	TRBV7-9	-	CASIADSNTGELFF	TGTGCCAGCATCGCGGACAGTAACACCGGGGAGCTGTTTTTT
TRBJ2-7	14	once	TRBV5-1	-	CASSLDGLSYEQYF	TGCGCCAGCAGCTTGGATGGCCTCTCCTACGAGCAGTACTTC
TRBJ1-5	16	-	TRBV2	TRBD1	CASIIQPGQGSQPQHF	TGTGCCAGCATTATTCAGCCGGGACAGGGGTCTCAGCCCCAGCATTTT
TRBJ1-1	14	-	TRBV18	-	CASSPTVGATEAFF	TGTGCCAGCTCACCGACAGTAGGGGCCACTGAAGCTTTCTTT
TRBJ2-7	12	-	TRBV5-6	TRBD1	CASSPGQAEQYF	TGTGCCAGCAGCCCTGGACAGGCCGAGCAGTACTTC
TRBJ1-5	16	few	TRBV7-6	-	CASSLGVPGMNQPQHF	TGTGCCAGCAGCTTAGGTGTCCCAGGGATGAACCAGCCCCAGCATTTT
TRBJ2-1	15	-	TRBV2	TRBD2	CASSDLAGEGNEQFF	TGTGCCAGCAGTGATCTAGCGGGAGAAGGCAATGAGCAGTTCTTC
TRBJ2-6	15	-	TRBV5-1	-	CASSLSRSGANVLTF	TGCGCCAGCAGCTTGTCTCGGTCTGGGGCCAACGTCCTGACTTTC
TRBJ1-2	14	-	TRBV7-9	-	CASSLAGGQPGYTF	TGTGCCAGCAGCTTAGCAGGAGGGCAGCCGGGCTACACCTTC
TRBJ1-5	14	-	TRBV2	-	CASRFDAGGQPQHF	TGTGCCAGCAGATTTGACGCCGGAGGTCAGCCCCAGCATTTT
TRBJ1-1	14	-	TRBV5-1	-	CASSLGGRDTEAFF	TGCGCCAGCAGCTTGGGAGGGAGGGACACTGAAGCTTTCTTT